This T cell receptor (beta chain) is drawn from a study of T cell responses to AZD1222 COVID-19 vaccine. The method was immunoSEQ multiplex PCR; TCRdb's version includes in-frame clones alone and lacks a portion of them. The sample records 120,000 to 150,000 clones, 82% being singletons. The V end was cut by 3 bases, the J end by 8 bases, with 10 bases between. This CDR3 has 12 amino acids. CDR1 MDHEN and CDR2 SYDVKM come from the germline V gene. This sample comprised peripheral blood, obtained on day 0 of MenACWY control vaccination. V usage is TRBV28 and J usage is TRBJ1-2; D remains ambiguous. The source of this sequence is an adult in good health. CDR3 region: CASSLEMGGYTF. DNA for the CDR3: TGTGCCAGCAGTTTGGAAATGGGGGGCTACACCTTC.